The 3 T cell receptor beta chains in this list originate from one sample, sequenced in a study of PD-1 blockade in classical Hodgkin lymphoma. Libraries were prepared by immunoSEQ multiplex PCR; TCRdb keeps only in-frame clonotypes and omits some of them. The sample has about 64,000 clones; 85% to 95% are singletons. Time point here: cycle 4 day 1 (C4D1), after six to seven weeks of nivolumab. Relapses following autologous stem cell transplantation were seen in all patients, with brentuximab vedotin exposure varying. Sequenced here: peripheral blood mononuclear cells (PBMCs), sampled before the fourth cycle of nivolumab. The receptors derive from a human donor with classical Hodgkin lymphoma.

The V call is TRBV4-1, the J call TRBJ1-3; D gene uncertain. This CDR3 comprises 15 residues. The V gene lost 1 base and the J gene lost 0 bases, with 7 bases spanning the gap. Germline-derived CDR1 and CDR2 are MGHRA and YSYEKL. Written as DNA, the CDR3 is TGCGCCAGCAGCCAAGGGCAAGCCTCTGGAAACACCATATATTTT. It encodes CASSQGQASGNTIYF.

The chain is built from TRBV2 and TRBJ2-7; maybe TRBD1 (7 bases). The length of the CDR3 is 12 residues. Germline CDR1 is SNHLY and CDR2 is FYNNEI. Deletions cut 3 bases from V and 7 bases from J, with 10 bases between. CDR3 region: CASSDRGREQYF. For the CDR3, the DNA is TGTGCCAGCAGTGACAGGGGGAGGGAGCAGTACTTC.

The J gene is TRBJ2-2, the V gene TRBV27; D unresolved. Germline-derived CDR1 and CDR2 are MNHEY and SMNVEV (reference sequence). CDR3 length: 11 residues. V dropped 8 bases and J dropped 5 bases, with 6 bases sitting between them. CDR3 sequence: CASLGTGELFF. CDR3 nucleotides: TGTGCCAGCCTCGGGACCGGGGAGCTGTTTTTT.